Below are 7 T cell receptor beta chains sequenced from a single sample in a study of CD8+CD57+ T cells in acquired aplastic anemia. Patients included in sequencing had previously demonstrated CD8+CD57+ cell expansion by flow cytometry. Genomic DNA, serving as template, underwent TCR beta VDJ and CDR3 profiling. MiXCR was run by TCRdb on the reads, yielding one entry per CDR3 protein. Of approximately 190,000 distinct CDR3 sequences listed, roughly half are singletons. The sample was sorted CD4+, CD8+, or CD8+CD57+ T cells (not recorded which) from PBMCs. The receptors here all came from a human donor with aplastic anemia.

The V call is TRBV2, the J call TRBJ1-1, with a possible D match to TRBD1 (5 bases). Germline assignment: CDR1 SNHLY and CDR2 FYNNEI. The CDR3 sequence is 15 residues long. The V and J ends lost 7 bases and 3 bases respectively, with 18 bases between them. The CDR3 spells CASTTKLGAYTEAFF. CDR3 nucleotide sequence: TGTGCCAGCACCACTAAACTAGGGGCTTACACTGAAGCTTTCTTT. Full variable domain (outside the CDR3, taken from reference TRBV2 and TRBJ1-1): EPEVTQTPSHQVTQMGQEVILRCVPISNHLYFYWYRQILGQKVEFLVSFYNNEISEKSEIFDDQFSVERPDGSNFTLKIRSTKLEDSAMYFCASTTKLGAYTEAFFGQGTRLTVV.

This clonotype has ten or more counts. DNA for the CDR3: TGTGCCAGCAGGGGGCTGAGTCCCCGACTTACTTATACGCAGTATTTT. It encodes CASRGLSPRLTYTQYF. The rearrangement joins TRBV11-1 to TRBJ2-3; possible D gene TRBD1, 5 bases. There are 16 residues in the CDR3. Germline values: CDR1 SGHAT, CDR2 FQDESV (reference sequence). V lost 6 bases to trimming and J lost 7 bases, with 23 bases between them.

This clonotype was seen at least ten times. The rearrangement uses TRBV10-1 and TRBJ2-6; no clear D. Germline CDR1 reads WNHNN; CDR2 reads SYGVQD (reference sequence). With 6 bases removed from V and 1 base from J, the gap between germline ends came to 13 bases. The CDR3 sequence is 16 residues long. CDR3 sequence: CASRREKGSGANVLTF. The CDR3, as DNA: TGCGCCAGCAGACGAGAGAAGGGTTCTGGGGCCAACGTCCTGACTTTC.

The genes are TRBV20-1 and TRBJ2-3; TRBD2 aligns across 11 bases. The CDR3 has 18 amino acids. After removal of 2 bases from V and 1 base from J, the junction contained 11 bases not matched to a gene. Germline CDR1 is DFQATT and CDR2 is SNEGSKA (reference sequence). The CDR3 DNA follows: TGCAGTGCTAGAATAGGTAGCGGGGGGGCTGGAGGCACAGATACGCAGTATTTT. Translated, it gives CSARIGSGGAGGTDTQYF.

The chain employs TRBV7-9 and TRBJ2-5; no definite D call. CDR3 length equals 15 residues. CDR1 is SEHNR, CDR2 FQNEAQ, per germline (reference sequence). The V and J ends lost 4 bases and 3 bases respectively, with 15 bases between them. CDR3 loop: CASSSQLPGEETQYF. The CDR3 DNA sequence: TGTGCCAGCAGCTCCCAACTCCCGGGCGAAGAGACCCAGTACTTC.

V gene TRBV20-1 combines with J gene TRBJ1-1, with D possibly being TRBD1 (5 bases). This CDR3 spans 12 amino acids. The V gene's germline CDR1 is DFQATT and CDR2 SNEGSKA (reference sequence). The germline V and J ends were trimmed by 6 bases and 5 bases, with 13 bases remaining between them. CDR3 loop: CSANRRGTEAFF. DNA for the CDR3: TGCAGTGCAAACCGACGGGGGACTGAAGCTTTCTTT.

At least ten counts were recorded for this clonotype. V gene TRBV30 combines with J gene TRBJ1-4; D is unclear. V lost 2 bases and J lost 1, with 2 bases in between. CDR1 and CDR2 from the germline V gene are GTSNPN and SVGIG (reference sequence). This CDR3 has 12 amino acids. In DNA form, the CDR3 reads TGTGCCTGGAGTTTAACTAATGAAAAACTGTTTTTT. It specifies CAWSLTNEKLFF.